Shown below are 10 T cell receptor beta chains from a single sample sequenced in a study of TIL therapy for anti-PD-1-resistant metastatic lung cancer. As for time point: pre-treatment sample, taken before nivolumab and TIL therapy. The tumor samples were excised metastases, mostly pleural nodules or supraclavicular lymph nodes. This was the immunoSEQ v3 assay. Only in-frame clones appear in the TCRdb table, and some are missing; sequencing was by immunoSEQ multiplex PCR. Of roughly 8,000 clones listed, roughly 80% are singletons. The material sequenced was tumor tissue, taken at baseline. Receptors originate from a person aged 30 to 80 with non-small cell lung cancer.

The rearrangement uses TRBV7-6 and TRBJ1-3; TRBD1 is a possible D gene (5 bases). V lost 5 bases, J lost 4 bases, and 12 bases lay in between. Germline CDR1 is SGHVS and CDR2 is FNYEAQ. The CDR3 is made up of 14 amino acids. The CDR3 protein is CASSQEGAGNTIYF. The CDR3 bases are TGTGCCAGCAGCCAAGAAGGGGCCGGAAACACCATATATTTT.

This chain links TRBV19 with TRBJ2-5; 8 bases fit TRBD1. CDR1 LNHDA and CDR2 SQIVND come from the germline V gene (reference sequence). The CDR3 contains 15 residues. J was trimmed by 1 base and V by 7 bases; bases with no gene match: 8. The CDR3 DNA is TGTGCCAGTACCCGCCGGGGACAGGTCCAAGAGACCCAGTACTTC. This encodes CASTRRGQVQETQYF.

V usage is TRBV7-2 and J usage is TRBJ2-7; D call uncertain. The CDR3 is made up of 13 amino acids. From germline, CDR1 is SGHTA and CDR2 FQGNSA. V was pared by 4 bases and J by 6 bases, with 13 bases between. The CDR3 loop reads CASSSGWGREQYF. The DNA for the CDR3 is TGTGCCAGCAGCTCAGGTTGGGGTCGCGAGCAGTACTTC.

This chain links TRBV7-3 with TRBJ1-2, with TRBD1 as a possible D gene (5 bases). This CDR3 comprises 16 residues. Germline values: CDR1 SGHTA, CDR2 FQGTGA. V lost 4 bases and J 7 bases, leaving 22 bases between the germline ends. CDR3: CASSSSEGRGFSGYTF. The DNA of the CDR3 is TGTGCCAGCAGCTCGTCGGAAGGGAGGGGCTTTTCTGGCTACACCTTC.

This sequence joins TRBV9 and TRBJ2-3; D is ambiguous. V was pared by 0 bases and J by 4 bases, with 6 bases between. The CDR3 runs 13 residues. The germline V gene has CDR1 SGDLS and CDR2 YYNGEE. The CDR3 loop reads CASSVAPPDTQYF. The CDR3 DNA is TGTGCCAGCAGCGTAGCTCCCCCAGATACGCAGTATTTT. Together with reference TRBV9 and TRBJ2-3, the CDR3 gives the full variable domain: DSGVTQTPKHLITATGQRVTLRCSPRSGDLSVYWYQQSLDQGLQFLIQYYNGEERAKGNILERFSAQQFPDLHSELNLSSLELGDSALYFCASSVAPPDTQYFGPGTRLTVL.

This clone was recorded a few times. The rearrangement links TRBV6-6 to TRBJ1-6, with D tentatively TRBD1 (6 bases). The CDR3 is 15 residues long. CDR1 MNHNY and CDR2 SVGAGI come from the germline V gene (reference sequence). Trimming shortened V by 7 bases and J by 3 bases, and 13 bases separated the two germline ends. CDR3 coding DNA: TGTGCCAGCACCCCGGACAGCATCTATAATTCACCCCTCCACTTT. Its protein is CASTPDSIYNSPLHF.

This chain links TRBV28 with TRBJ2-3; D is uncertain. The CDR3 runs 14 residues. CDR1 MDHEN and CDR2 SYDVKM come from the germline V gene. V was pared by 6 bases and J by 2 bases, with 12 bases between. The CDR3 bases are TGTGCCAGCAGCTTTCTGACCTACACAGATACGCAGTATTTT. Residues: CASSFLTYTDTQYF.

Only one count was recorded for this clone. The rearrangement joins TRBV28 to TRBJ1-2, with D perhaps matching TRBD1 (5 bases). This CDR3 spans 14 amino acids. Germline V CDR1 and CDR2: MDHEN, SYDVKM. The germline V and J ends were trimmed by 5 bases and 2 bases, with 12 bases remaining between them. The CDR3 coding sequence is TGTGCCAGCAGTCCTTATGGGGGGAACTATGGCTACACCTTC. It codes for CASSPYGGNYGYTF.

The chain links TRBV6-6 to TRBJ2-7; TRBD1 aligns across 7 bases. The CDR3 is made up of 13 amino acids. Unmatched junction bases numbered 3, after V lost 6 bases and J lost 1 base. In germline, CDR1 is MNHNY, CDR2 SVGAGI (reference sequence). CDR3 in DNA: TGTGCCAGCAGGAGGACAGGATCCTACGAGCAGTACTTC. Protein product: CASRRTGSYEQYF.

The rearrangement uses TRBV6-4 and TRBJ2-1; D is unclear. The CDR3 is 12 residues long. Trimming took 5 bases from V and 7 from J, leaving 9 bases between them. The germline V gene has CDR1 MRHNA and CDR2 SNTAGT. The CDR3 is CASSSDINEQFF. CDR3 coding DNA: TGTGCCAGCAGTTCCGACATTAATGAGCAGTTCTTC.